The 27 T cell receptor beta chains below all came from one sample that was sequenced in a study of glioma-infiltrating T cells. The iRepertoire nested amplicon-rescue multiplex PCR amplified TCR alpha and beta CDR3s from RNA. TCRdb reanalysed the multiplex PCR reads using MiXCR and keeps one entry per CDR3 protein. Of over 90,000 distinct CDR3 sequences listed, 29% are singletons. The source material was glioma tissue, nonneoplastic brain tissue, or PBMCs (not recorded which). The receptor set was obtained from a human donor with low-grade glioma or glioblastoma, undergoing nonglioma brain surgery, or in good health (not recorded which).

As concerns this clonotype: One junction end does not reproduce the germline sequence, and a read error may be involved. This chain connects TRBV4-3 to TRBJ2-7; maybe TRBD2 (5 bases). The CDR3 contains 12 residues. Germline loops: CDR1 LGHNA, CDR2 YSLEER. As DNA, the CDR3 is TGCGCCAGCAGCCAAGATATGGGAGAGCAGTGCTTC. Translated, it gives CASSQDMGEQCF.

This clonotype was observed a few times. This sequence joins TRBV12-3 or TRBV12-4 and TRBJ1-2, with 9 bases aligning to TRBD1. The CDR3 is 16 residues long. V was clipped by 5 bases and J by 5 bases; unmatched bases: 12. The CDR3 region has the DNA TGTGCCAGCAGTCCGTCGACAGGGGGGTGGGCTTATGGCTACACCTTC. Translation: CASSPSTGGWAYGYTF.

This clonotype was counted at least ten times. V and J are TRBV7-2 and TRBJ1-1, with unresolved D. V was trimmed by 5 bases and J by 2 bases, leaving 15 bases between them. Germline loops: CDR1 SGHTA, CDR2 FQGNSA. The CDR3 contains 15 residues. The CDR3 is CASSHLLQGNTEAFF. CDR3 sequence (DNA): TGTGCCAGCAGCCACCTCTTACAAGGTAACACTGAAGCTTTCTTT.

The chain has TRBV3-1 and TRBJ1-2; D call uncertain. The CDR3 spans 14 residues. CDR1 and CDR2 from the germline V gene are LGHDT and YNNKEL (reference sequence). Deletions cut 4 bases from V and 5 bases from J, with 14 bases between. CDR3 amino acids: CASSPTGVWYGYTF. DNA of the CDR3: TGTGCCAGCAGCCCCACGGGAGTGTGGTATGGCTACACCTTC.

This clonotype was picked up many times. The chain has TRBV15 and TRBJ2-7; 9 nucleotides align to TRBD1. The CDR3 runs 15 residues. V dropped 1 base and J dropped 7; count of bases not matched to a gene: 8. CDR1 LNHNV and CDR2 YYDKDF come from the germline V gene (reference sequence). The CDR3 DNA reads TGTGCCACCAGCAGAGCGGTACAGGGGGCAGGGGAGCAGTACTTC. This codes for CATSRAVQGAGEQYF.

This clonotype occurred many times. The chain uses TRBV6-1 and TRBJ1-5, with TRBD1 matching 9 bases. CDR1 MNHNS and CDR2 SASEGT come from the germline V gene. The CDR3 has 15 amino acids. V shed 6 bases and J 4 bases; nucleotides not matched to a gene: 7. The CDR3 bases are TGTGCCAGCAGAAAGACAGGGGGGGAAAATCAGCCCCAGCATTTT. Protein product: CASRKTGGENQPQHF.

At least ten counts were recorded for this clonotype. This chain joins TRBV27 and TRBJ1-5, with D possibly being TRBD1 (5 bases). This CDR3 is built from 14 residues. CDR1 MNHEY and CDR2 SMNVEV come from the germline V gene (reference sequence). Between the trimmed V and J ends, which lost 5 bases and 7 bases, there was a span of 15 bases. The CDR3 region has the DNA TGTGCCAGCAGTAGGGAACGGGACGGACAGCCCCAGCATTTT. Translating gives CASSRERDGQPQHF.

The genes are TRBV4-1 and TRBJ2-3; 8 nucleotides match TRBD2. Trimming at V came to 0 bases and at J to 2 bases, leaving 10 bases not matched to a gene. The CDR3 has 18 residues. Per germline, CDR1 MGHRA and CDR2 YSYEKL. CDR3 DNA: TGCGCCAGCAGCCAAGATCATGGGGGCGGGGGGTACACAGATACGCAGTATTTT. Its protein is CASSQDHGGGGYTDTQYF.

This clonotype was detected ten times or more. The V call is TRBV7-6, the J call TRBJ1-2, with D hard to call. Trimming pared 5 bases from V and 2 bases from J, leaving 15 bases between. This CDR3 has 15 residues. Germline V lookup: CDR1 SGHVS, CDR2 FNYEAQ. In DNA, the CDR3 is TGTGCCAGCAGCCCAGAAATCCAGAGGAACTATGGCTACACCTTC. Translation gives CASSPEIQRNYGYTF.

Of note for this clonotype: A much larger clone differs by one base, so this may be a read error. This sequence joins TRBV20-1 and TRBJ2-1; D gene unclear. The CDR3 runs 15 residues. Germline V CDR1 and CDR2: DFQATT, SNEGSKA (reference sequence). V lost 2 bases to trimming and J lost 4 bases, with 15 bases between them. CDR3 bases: TGCAGTGCTAGACTACATGGGGTGTCTTACAATGAGCAGTTCTTC. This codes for CSARLHGVSYNEQFF.

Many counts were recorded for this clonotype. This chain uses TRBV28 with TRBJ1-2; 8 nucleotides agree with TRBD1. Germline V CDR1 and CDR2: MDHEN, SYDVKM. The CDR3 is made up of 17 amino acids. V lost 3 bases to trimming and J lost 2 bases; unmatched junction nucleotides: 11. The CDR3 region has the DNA TGTGCCAGCAGTTTTCCGATCGGACAGGGTGGAAACTATGGCTACACCTTC. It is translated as CASSFPIGQGGNYGYTF.

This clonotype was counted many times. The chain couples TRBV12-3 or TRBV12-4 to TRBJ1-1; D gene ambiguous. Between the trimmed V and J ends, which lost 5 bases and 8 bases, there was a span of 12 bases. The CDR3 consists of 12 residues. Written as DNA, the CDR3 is TGTGCCAGCAGTGCGGACCGGCTGGAAGCTTTCTTT. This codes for CASSADRLEAFF.

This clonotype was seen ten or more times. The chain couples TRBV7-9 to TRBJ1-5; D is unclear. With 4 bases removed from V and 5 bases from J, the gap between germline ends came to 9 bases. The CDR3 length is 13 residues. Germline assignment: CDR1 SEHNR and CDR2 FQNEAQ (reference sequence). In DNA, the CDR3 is TGTGCCAGCAGCTCGGGCAGCGATCAGCCCCAGCATTTT. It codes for CASSSGSDQPQHF.

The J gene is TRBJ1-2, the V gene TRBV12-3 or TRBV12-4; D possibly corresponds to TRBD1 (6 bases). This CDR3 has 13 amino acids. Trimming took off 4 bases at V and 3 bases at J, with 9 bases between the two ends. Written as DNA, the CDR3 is TGTGCCAGCAGTTCGACAGGCGACTATGGCTACACCTTC. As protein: CASSSTGDYGYTF.

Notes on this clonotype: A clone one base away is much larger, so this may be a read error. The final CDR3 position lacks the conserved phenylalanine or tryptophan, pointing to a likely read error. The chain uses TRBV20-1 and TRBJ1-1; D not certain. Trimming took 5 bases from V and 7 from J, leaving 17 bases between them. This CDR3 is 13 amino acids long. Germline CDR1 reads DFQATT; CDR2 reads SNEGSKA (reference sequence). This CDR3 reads CSAPVRPQSEAFL. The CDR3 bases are TGCAGTGCTCCTGTACGACCTCAAAGTGAAGCTTTCCTT.

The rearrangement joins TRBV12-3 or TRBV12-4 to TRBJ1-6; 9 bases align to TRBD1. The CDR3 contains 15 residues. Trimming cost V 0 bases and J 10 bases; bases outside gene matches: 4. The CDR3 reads CASSLATGGRSPLHF. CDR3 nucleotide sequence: TGTGCCAGCAGTTTAGCGACAGGGGGGAGGTCACCCCTCCACTTT.

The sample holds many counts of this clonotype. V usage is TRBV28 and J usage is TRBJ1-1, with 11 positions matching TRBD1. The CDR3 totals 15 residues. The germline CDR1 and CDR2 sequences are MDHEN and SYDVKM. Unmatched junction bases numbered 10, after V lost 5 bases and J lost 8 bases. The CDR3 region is CASSQRTGGGREAFF. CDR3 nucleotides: TGTGCCAGCAGTCAAAGGACAGGGGGCGGAAGGGAAGCTTTCTTT.

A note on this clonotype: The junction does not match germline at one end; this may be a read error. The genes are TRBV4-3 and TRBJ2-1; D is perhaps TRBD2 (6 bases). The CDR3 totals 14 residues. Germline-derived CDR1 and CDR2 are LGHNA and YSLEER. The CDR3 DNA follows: TGCGCCAGCAGCCAAGACCCGTCGGGGGATGAGAAGTTCTTC. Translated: CASSQDPSGDEKFF.

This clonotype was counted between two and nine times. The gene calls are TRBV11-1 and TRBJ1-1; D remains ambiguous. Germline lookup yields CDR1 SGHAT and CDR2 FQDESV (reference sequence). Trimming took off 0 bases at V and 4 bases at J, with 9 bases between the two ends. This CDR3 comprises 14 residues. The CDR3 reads CASSLAMGGTEAFF. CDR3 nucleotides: TGTGCCAGCAGCTTAGCGATGGGAGGCACTGAAGCTTTCTTT. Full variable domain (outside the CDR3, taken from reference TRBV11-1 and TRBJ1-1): EAEVAQSPRYKITEKSQAVAFWCDPISGHATLYWYRQILGQGPELLVQFQDESVVDDSQLPKDRFSAERLKGVDSTLKIQPAELGDSAMYLCASSLAMGGTEAFFGQGTRLTVV.

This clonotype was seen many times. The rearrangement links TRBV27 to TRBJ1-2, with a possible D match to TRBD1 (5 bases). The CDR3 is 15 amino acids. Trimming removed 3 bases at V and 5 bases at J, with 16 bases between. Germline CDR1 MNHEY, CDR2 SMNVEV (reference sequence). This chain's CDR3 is CASSFGQAGRYGYTF. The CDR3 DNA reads TGTGCCAGCAGTTTTGGGCAGGCAGGGAGATATGGCTACACCTTC.

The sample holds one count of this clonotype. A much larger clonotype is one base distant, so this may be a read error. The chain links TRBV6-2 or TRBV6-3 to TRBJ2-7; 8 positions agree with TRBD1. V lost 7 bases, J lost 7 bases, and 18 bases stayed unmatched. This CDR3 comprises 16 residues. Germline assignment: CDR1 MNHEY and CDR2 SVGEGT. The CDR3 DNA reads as TGTGCCAGCAAAATCGCGTGGGAACAGGGGGTCTCGGAGCAGTACTTC. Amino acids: CASKIAWEQGVSEQYF.

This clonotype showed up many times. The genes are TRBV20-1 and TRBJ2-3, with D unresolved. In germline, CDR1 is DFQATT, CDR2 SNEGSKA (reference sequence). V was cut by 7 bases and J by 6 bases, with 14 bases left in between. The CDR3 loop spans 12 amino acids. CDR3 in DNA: TGCAGTGGAGTGGTTGGGGTTGATACGCAGTATTTT. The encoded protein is CSGVVGVDTQYF.

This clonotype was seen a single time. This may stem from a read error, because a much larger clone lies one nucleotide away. CDR3 amino acids: CSEDGETQYF. CDR3 nucleotides: TGCAGTGAGGACGGGGAGACCCAGTACTTC. The chain links TRBV20-1 to TRBJ2-5; D uncertain. Germline values: CDR1 DFQATT, CDR2 SNEGSKA (reference sequence). V lost 7 bases and J 5 bases, leaving 8 bases between the germline ends. The CDR3 sequence is 10 residues long.

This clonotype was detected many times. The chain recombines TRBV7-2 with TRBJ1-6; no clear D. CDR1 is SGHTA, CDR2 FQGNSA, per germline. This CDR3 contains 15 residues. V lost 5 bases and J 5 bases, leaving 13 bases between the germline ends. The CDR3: CASSPRRSHNSPLHF. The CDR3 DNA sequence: TGTGCCAGCAGCCCAAGACGGTCGCATAATTCACCCCTCCACTTT.

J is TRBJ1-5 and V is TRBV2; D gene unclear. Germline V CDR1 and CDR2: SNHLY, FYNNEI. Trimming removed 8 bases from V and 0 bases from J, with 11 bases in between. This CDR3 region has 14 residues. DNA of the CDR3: TGTGCCAGCGCGACCGCCTATAGCAATCAGCCCCAGCATTTT. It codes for CASATAYSNQPQHF.

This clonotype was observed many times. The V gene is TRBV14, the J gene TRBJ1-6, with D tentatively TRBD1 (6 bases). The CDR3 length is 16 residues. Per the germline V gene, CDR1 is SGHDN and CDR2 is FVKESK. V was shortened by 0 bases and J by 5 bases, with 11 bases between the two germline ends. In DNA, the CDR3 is TGTGCCAGCAGCCAAGATAGGGGGGTCCATAATTCACCCCTCCACTTT. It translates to CASSQDRGVHNSPLHF. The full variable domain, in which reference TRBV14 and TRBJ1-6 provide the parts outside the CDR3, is EAGVTQFPSHSVIEKGQTVTLRCDPISGHDNLYWYRRVMGKEIKFLLHFVKESKQDESGMPNNRFLAERTGGTYSTLKVQPAELEDSGVYFCASSQDRGVHNSPLHFGNGTRLTVT.

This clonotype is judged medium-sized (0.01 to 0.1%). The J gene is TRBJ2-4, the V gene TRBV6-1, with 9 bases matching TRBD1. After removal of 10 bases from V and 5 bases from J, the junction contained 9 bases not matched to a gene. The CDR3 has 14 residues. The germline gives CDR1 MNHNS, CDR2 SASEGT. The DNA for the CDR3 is TGTGCCACCAGCGGGACAGGGCGGCAAAACATTCAGTACTTC. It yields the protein CATSGTGRQNIQYF.